A selection of T cell receptor beta chains follows, all from one sample in a study of CD8+CD57+ T cells in acquired aplastic anemia. TCRdb re-analysed the reads in MiXCR, keeping a single row per CDR3 protein. The sample includes around 120,000 distinct CDR3 sequences, about 40% seen only once; the top ten take about 2.6%. Sample: sorted CD4+, CD8+, or CD8+CD57+ T cells (not recorded which) from PBMCs. Receptors were obtained from a human donor with aplastic anemia. The CDR3 runs from the conserved cysteine through the conserved F or W. The order of the fields is J gene, clone size, D gene, V gene, CDR3 DNA, CDR3 protein. A D gene is named only where the DNA matches it firmly. Size is omitted from some rows. Given values are once, few, many or a class for expanded clones.

j_call: TRBJ2-1; clone_size: few; d_call: TRBD2; v_call: TRBV20-1; cdr3_nt: TGCAGTGCTTCAAGTAGCGGGGGGGCCTACAATGAGCAGTTCTTC; cdr3_aa: CSASSSGGAYNEQFF
j_call: TRBJ1-2; clone_size: NA; d_call: NA; v_call: TRBV3-1; cdr3_nt: TGTGCCAGCAGCCAAGATTCTGGGGGTATCTATGGCTACACCTTC; cdr3_aa: CASSQDSGGIYGYTF
j_call: TRBJ2-5; clone_size: many; d_call: TRBD2; v_call: TRBV20-1; cdr3_nt: TGCAGTGCTAGAGTCCGGCGGGGGGAAGAGACCCAGTACTTC; cdr3_aa: CSARVRRGEETQYF
j_call: TRBJ1-6; clone_size: many; d_call: NA; v_call: TRBV5-1; cdr3_nt: TGCGCCAGCAGCCCCCGGGGCCATAATTCACCCCTCCACTTT; cdr3_aa: CASSPRGHNSPLHF
j_call: TRBJ2-3; clone_size: few; d_call: TRBD2; v_call: TRBV5-1; cdr3_nt: TGCGCCAGCAGCTTGGGACTAGCGGGGGGGCCAGATACGCAGTATTTT; cdr3_aa: CASSLGLAGGPDTQYF
j_call: TRBJ2-2; clone_size: many; d_call: NA; v_call: TRBV15; cdr3_nt: TGTGCCACCAGCGGCCGACAGGTGGGGGAGCTGTTTTTT; cdr3_aa: CATSGRQVGELFF
j_call: TRBJ2-1; clone_size: NA; d_call: TRBD2; v_call: TRBV20-1; cdr3_nt: TGCAGTGCTAGCCCTTTACTAGCGGGGGATAACAATGAGCAGTTCTTC; cdr3_aa: CSASPLLAGDNNEQFF
j_call: TRBJ2-3; clone_size: NA; d_call: TRBD2; v_call: TRBV27; cdr3_nt: TGTGCCAGCAGTTCCGAAGCGGGGTCCCGGGATACGCAGTATTTT; cdr3_aa: CASSSEAGSRDTQYF
j_call: TRBJ1-1; clone_size: many; d_call: NA; v_call: TRBV28; cdr3_nt: TGTGCCAGCAGTTTAGGGGGTACGGGGTGGGGAGCTTTCTTT; cdr3_aa: CASSLGGTGWGAFF
j_call: TRBJ2-3; clone_size: NA; d_call: TRBD1; v_call: TRBV5-1; cdr3_nt: TGCGCCAGCAGCTTGCCCGGGACAGGGAACACAGATACGCAGTATTTT; cdr3_aa: CASSLPGTGNTDTQYF
j_call: TRBJ1-1; clone_size: once; d_call: NA; v_call: TRBV30; cdr3_nt: TGTGCCTGGAGTGGGCGTGGGGGATCACTTAAAGCTTTCTTT; cdr3_aa: CAWSGRGGSLKAFF